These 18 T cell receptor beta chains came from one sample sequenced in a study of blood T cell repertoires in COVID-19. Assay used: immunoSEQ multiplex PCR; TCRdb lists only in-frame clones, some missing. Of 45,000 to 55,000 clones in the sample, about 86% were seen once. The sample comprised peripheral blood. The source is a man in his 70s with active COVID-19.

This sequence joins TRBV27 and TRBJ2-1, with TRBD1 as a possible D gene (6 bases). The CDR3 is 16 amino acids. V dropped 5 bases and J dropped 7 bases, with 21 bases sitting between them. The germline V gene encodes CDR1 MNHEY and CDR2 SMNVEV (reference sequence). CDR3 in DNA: TGTGCCAGCAGTAATACAGGGTTCGCTACTACAAATGAGCAGTTCTTC. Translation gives CASSNTGFATTNEQFF.

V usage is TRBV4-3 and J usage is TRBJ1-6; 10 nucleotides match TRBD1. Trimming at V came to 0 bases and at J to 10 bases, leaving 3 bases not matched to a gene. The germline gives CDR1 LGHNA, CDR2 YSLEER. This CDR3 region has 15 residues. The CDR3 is CASSQEGTGDSPLHF. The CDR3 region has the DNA TGCGCCAGCAGCCAAGAAGGGACAGGGGACTCACCCCTCCACTTT.

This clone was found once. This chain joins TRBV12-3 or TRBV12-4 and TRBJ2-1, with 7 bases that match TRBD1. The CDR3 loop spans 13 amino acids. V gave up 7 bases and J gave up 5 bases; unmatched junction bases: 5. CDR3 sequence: CASTLGGHNEQFF. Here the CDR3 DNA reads TGTGCCAGCACCCTAGGGGGCCACAATGAGCAGTTCTTC.

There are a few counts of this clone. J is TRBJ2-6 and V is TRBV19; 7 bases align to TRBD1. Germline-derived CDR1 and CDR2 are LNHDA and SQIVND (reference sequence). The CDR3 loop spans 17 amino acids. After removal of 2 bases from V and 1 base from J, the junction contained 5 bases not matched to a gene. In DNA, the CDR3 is TGTGCCAGTAGTATAAAGGGACAGCTTTCTGGGGCCAACGTCCTGACTTTC. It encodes CASSIKGQLSGANVLTF. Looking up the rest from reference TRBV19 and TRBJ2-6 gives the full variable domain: DGGITQSPKYLFRKEGQNVTLSCEQNLNHDAMYWYRQDPGQGLRLIYYSQIVNDFQKGDIAEGYSVSREKKESFPLTVTSAQKNPTAFYLCASSIKGQLSGANVLTFGAGSRLTVL.

The CDR3 loop is CASSLRTGGTGYGYTF. Here the CDR3 DNA reads TGCGCCAGCAGCTTGAGAACAGGGGGCACGGGCTATGGCTACACCTTC. J is TRBJ1-2 and V is TRBV5-1; 9 bases align to TRBD1. Germline loops: CDR1 SGHRS, CDR2 YFSETQ. Germline trimming cut 1 base from V and 4 bases from J; bases unmatched to any gene: 8. The CDR3 sequence is 16 residues long.

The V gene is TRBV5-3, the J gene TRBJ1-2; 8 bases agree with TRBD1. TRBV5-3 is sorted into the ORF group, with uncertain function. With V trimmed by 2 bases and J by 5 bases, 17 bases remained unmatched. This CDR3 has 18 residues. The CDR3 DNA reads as TGTGCCAGAAGCTTAAGATGCGGAGGGGAGAGACAGGGGTATGGCTACACCTTC. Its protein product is CARSLRCGGERQGYGYTF.

The CDR3 loop reads CASSATQGAIDTQYF. The DNA of the CDR3 is TGTGCCAGCAGTGCTACACAGGGGGCGATAGATACGCAGTATTTT. The chain is built from TRBV2 and TRBJ2-3, with TRBD1 matching over 9 bases. The V and J ends lost 4 bases and 5 bases, in that order; junction bases with no gene match: 7. CDR3 length: 15 amino acids. CDR1 is SNHLY, CDR2 FYNNEI, per germline.

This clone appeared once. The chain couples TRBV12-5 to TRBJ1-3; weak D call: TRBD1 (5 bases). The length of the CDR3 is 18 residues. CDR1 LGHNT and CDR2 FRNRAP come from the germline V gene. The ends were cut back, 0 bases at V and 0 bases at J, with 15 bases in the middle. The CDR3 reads CASGLVIPGGISGNTIYF. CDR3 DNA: TGTGCTAGTGGTTTGGTCATCCCGGGGGGAATCTCTGGAAACACCATATATTTT.

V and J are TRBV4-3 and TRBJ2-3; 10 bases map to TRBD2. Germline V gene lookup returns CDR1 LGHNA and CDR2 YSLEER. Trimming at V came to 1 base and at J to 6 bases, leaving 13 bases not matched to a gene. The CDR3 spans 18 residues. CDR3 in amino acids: CASSQGVHGSGGADTQYF. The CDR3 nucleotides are TGCGCCAGCAGCCAAGGAGTCCATGGCAGCGGGGGGGCGGATACGCAGTATTTT.

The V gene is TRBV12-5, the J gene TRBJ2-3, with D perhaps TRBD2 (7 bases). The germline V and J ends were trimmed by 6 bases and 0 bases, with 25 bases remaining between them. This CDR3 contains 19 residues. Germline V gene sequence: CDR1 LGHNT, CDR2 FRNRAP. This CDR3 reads CASGPGGRGSTSSTDTQYF. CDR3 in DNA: TGTGCTAGTGGGCCCGGGGGGCGGGGGAGCACTTCTAGCACAGATACGCAGTATTTT.

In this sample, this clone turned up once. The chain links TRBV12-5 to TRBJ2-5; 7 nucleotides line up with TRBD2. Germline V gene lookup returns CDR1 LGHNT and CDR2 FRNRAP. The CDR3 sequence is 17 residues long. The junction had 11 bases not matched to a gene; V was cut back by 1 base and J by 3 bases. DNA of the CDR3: TGTGCTAGTGGTTTGGGCCCGGGCCTCGGACTAGAAGAGACCCAGTACTTC. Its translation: CASGLGPGLGLEETQYF.

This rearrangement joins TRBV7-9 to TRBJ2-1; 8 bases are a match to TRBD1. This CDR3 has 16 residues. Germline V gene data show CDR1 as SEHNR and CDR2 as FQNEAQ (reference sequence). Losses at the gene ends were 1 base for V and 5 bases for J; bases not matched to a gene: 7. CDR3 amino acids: CASSLVRTGLDNEQFF. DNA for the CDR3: TGTGCCAGCAGCTTAGTCCGGACAGGGTTAGACAATGAGCAGTTCTTC.

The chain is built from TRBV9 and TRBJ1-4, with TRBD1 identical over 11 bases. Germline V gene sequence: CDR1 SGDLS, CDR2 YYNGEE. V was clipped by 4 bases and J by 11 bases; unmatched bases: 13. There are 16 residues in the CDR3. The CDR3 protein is CASSPSSPGQGAKLFF. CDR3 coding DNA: TGTGCCAGCAGCCCGTCCTCCCCCGGACAGGGGGCTAAACTGTTTTTT.

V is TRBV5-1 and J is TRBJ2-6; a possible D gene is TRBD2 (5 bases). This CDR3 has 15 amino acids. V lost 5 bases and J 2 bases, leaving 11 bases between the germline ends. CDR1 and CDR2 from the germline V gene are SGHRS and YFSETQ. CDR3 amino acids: CASRAPGTGANVLTF. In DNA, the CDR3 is TGCGCCAGCAGGGCTCCGGGGACTGGGGCCAACGTCCTGACTTTC.

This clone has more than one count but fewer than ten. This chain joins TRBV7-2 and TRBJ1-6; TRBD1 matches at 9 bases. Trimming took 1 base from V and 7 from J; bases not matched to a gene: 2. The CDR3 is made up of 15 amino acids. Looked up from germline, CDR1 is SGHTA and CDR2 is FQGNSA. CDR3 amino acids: CASSLGGQGNSPLHF. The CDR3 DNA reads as TGTGCCAGCAGCTTAGGGGGACAGGGCAATTCACCCCTCCACTTT.

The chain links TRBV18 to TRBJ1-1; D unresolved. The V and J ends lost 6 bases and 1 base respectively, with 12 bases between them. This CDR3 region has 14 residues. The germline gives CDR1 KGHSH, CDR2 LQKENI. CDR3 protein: CASSLGGENTEAFF. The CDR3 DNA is TGTGCCAGCTCCCTCGGCGGGGAGAACACTGAAGCTTTCTTT.

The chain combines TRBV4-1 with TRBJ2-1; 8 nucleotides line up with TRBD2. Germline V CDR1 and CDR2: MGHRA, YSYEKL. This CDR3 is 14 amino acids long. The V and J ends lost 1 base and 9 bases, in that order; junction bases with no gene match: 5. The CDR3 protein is CASSQASLAVEQFF. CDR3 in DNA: TGCGCCAGCAGCCAAGCCTCACTAGCGGTTGAGCAGTTCTTC.

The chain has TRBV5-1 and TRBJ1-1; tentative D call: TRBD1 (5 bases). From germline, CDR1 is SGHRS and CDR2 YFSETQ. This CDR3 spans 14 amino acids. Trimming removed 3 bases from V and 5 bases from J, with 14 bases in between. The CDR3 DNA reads TGCGCCAGCAGCTACGACAGTGCAGGGACTGAAGCTTTCTTT. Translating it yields CASSYDSAGTEAFF.